This is a list of T cell receptor beta chains from one sample in a study of blood T cell repertoires in COVID-19. TCRdb's copy holds only in-frame clones and misses some; the assay was immunoSEQ multiplex PCR. The data hold fewer than 350,000 clones, with more than 75% observed a single time. Material for sequencing was peripheral blood. The receptors derive from a young woman who had recovered from COVID-19. Each CDR3 is given with its conserved first and last residue.

TRBV7-9,CASSLTGGRKTQYF
TRBV4-3,CASSQGLTGPNEQYF
TRBV19,CASAGQFNEKLFF
TRBV19,CASSATELIDNEQFF
TRBV11-3,CASSLRAGPNTEAFF
TRBV6-5,CASRGGTGLEDEQFF
TRBV5-6,CASSFGQVKLSYEQYF
TRBV2,CASRGDLNQPQHF
TRBV2,CASSARDYGYTF
TRBV2,CASSEGRDYSNQPQHF
TRBV5-8,CASSHRQGSNQPQHF
TRBV4-2,CASSQVVGQGRYEQYF
TRBV7-9,CASSSGLHYEQYF
TRBV27,CASSLIPGTSGSPTDTQYF
TRBV3-1/TRBV3-2,CASSHLRTGIVGTQYF
TRBV5-8,CASRLDRVGLFF
TRBV30,CAWSPTGDTEAFF
TRBV5-1,CASSSRQGAVYGYTF
TRBV27,CASSLRSGRAYQETQYF
TRBV6-5,CASSSNQGRAEAFF
TRBV5-8,CASSLFGLLQPQHF
TRBV19,CASSLDSWYEQYF
TRBV28,CASSFQGPQPQHF
TRBV9,CASSHTTDRVYGYTF
TRBV20-1,CSARAFDGYTF
TRBV7-2,CASSLRVLAGGTGELFF
TRBV11-2,CASSEGQGARSPLHF
TRBV19,CASSPRDSNAAETQYF
TRBV7-9,CASSPGQGSRNEKLFF
TRBV2,CASSDPSGMGGDYNEQFF
TRBV11-2,CASSSLRDRAIEQYF
TRBV9,CASSQGPETQYF
TRBV5-4,CASSSLDGGEGETQYF